Presented here are 12 T cell receptor beta chains from one specimen sequenced in a study of blood T cell repertoires in COVID-19. Repertoires were generated with immunoSEQ multiplex PCR, while TCRdb's copy carries only in-frame clones and drops some. The data contain 200,000 to 300,000 clones, 91% of them singletons. Source material: peripheral blood. The origin of the receptors is a person between 18 and 35 years old with COVID-19, enrolled during active disease.

This sequence joins TRBV27 and TRBJ2-1; D unclear. Germline lookup yields CDR1 MNHEY and CDR2 SMNVEV (reference sequence). Trimming took off 0 bases at V and 1 base at J, with 10 bases between the two ends. This CDR3 comprises 16 residues. CDR3 in amino acids: CASSLSKTLSYNEQFF. CDR3 nucleotide sequence: TGTGCCAGCAGTTTATCGAAGACACTGTCCTACAATGAGCAGTTCTTC.

This chain connects TRBV7-9 to TRBJ2-1; 12 nucleotides line up with TRBD2. This CDR3 contains 18 residues. Germline loops: CDR1 SEHNR, CDR2 FQNEAQ (reference sequence). Trimming removed 5 bases from V and 6 bases from J; junction bases left unmatched: 14. CDR3 DNA sequence: TGTGCCAGCAGCAGAGTGGATTGGACTAGCGGGAATGTCAATGAGCAGTTCTTC. Its protein product is CASSRVDWTSGNVNEQFF.

The gene calls are TRBV5-1 and TRBJ1-1; possibly TRBD1 for D (5 bases). The CDR3 has 13 amino acids. Germline V CDR1 and CDR2: SGHRS, YFSETQ. V gave up 1 base and J gave up 4 bases, with 8 bases separating them. This CDR3 is CASSLNQGTEAFF. In nucleotides, the CDR3 is TGCGCCAGCAGCTTGAATCAGGGCACTGAAGCTTTCTTT.

This clone was seen once. The V call is TRBV9, the J call TRBJ2-1, with 8 positions matching TRBD2. Germline V gene data show CDR1 as SGDLS and CDR2 as YYNGEE. There are 15 residues in the CDR3. The V gene end was trimmed by 5 bases and the J gene end by 0 bases; junction bases not matched to a gene: 4. This chain's CDR3 is CASSYSGVSYNEQFF. In DNA, the CDR3 is TGTGCCAGCAGTTATAGCGGGGTCTCCTACAATGAGCAGTTCTTC.

The V and J genes are TRBV6-2 or TRBV6-3 and TRBJ1-5; D is uncertain. V was clipped by 4 bases and J by 2 bases, with 21 bases between them. The CDR3 loop spans 18 amino acids. Germline values: CDR1 MNHEY, CDR2 SVGEGT. The CDR3 DNA sequence: TGTGCCAGCAGTTCAATGGGCGGACTTGGCGTGGGCAATCAGCCCCAGCATTTT. This gives the protein CASSSMGGLGVGNQPQHF.

The chain couples TRBV18 to TRBJ2-7, with D perhaps TRBD1 (5 bases). V was shortened by 4 bases and J by 6 bases, with 13 bases between the two germline ends. CDR3 size: 13 residues. Germline loops: CDR1 KGHSH, CDR2 LQKENI. In DNA, the CDR3 is TGTGCCAGCTCACGATCGGACACTTCCGAGCAGTACTTC. Protein: CASSRSDTSEQYF. Using reference TRBV18 and TRBJ2-7 for the parts outside the CDR3, the full variable domain is NAGVMQNPRHLVRRRGQEARLRCSPMKGHSHVYWYRQLPEEGLKFMVYLQKENIIDESGMPKERFSAEFPKEGPSILRIQQVVRGDSAAYFCASSRSDTSEQYFGPGTRLTVT.

The chain is built from TRBV13 and TRBJ2-4; TRBD1 matches 10 bases. J lost 0 bases, V lost 5 bases, and 10 bases had no gene match. This CDR3 region has 18 residues. Germline assignment: CDR1 PRHDT and CDR2 FYEKMQ (reference sequence). This chain's CDR3 is CASSPGTGVSLAKNIQYF. CDR3 nucleotides: TGTGCCAGCAGCCCCGGGACAGGGGTTTCACTAGCCAAAAACATTCAGTACTTC.

This clone came up once. The rearrangement joins TRBV28 to TRBJ2-7; D perhaps matches TRBD1 (5 bases). Germline loops: CDR1 MDHEN, CDR2 SYDVKM. Trimming shortened V by 8 bases and J by 1 base, and 9 bases separated the two germline ends. The CDR3 runs 12 residues. CDR3 DNA: TGTGCCAGCCAGGGTAATTCCTACGAGCAGTACTTC. Protein product: CASQGNSYEQYF.

The chain combines TRBV11-2 with TRBJ2-2, with 8 nucleotides matching TRBD2. Germline V CDR1 and CDR2: SGHAT, FQNNGV. V shed 1 base, J shed 6 bases, and the junction held 7 bases outside the gene matches. The CDR3 loop spans 16 amino acids. The CDR3 DNA sequence: TGTGCCAGCAGCTTAGGGGCAGCGGGAGTAGCCGGGGAGCTGTTTTTT. Its translation: CASSLGAAGVAGELFF.

V usage is TRBV6-5 and J usage is TRBJ1-5; 7 positions agree with TRBD1. The trim removed 5 bases at V and 0 bases at J, leaving 4 bases unmatched. From germline, CDR1 is MNHEY and CDR2 SVGAGI. The CDR3 totals 15 residues. Here the CDR3 reads CASSPGQHSNQPQHF. The CDR3 bases are TGTGCCAGCAGTCCGGGACAGCATAGCAATCAGCCCCAGCATTTT.

The CDR3 loop is CASRWLAGNGELFF. The CDR3 DNA sequence: TGCGCCAGCCGCTGGCTAGCGGGTAACGGGGAGCTGTTTTTT. The V call is TRBV4-1, the J call TRBJ2-2; 8 nucleotides agree with TRBD2. This CDR3 contains 14 residues. Germline CDR1 and CDR2: MGHRA and YSYEKL. V shed 8 bases, J shed 7 bases, and the junction held 9 bases outside the gene matches.

The V gene is TRBV4-3, the J gene TRBJ2-4; 10 bases are a match to TRBD2. V shed 3 bases, J shed 7 bases, and the junction held 6 bases outside the gene matches. This CDR3 has 15 residues. The V gene's germline CDR1 is LGHNA and CDR2 YSLEER. CDR3 nucleotides: TGCGCCAGCAGCCAGATAGCGGGGGGAGGGAACATTCAGTACTTC. Its translation: CASSQIAGGGNIQYF.